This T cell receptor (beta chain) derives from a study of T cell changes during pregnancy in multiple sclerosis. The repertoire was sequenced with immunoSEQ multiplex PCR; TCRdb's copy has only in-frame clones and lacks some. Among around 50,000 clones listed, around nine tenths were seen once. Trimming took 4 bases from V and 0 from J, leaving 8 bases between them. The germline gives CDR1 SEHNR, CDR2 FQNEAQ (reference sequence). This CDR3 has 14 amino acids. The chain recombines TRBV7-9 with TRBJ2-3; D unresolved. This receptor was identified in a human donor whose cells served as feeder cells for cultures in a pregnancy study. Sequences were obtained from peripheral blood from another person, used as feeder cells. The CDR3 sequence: CASSWTSSTDTQYF. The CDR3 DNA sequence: TGTGCCAGCAGCTGGACCTCCAGCACAGATACGCAGTATTTT.